This T cell receptor (beta chain) is drawn from a study of T cell responses to AZD1222 COVID-19 vaccine. Overall study findings and caveats: Mostly white British, mostly female donors; authors suggested clonal diversity may be underestimated. Nearly half of unique spike-specific TCRs reportedly avoided B.1.351 and B.1.1.7 mutated regions.

The CDR3 length is 15 residues. V lost 4 bases and J lost 9; bases outside the gene matches: 9. Germline V gene sequence: CDR1 SEHNR, CDR2 FQNEAQ (reference sequence). Produced via immunoSEQ multiplex PCR; TCRdb's table is partial and in-frame only. The data hold under 200,000 clones, with roughly 89% observed a single time. On this clone itself: No antigen is known for it.

This chain uses TRBV7-9 with TRBJ1-6, with 7 bases aligning to TRBD1. The sequencing here drew on peripheral blood, taken on day 0 of AZD1222 vaccination. This TCR was sampled from an adult in good health. CDR3 amino acids: CASSSLGTEVSPLHF. CDR3 nucleotides: TGTGCCAGCAGCTCGCTTGGGACAGAGGTTTCACCCCTCCACTTT.